This T cell receptor beta chain emerged from a study of glioma-infiltrating T cells after dendritic cell vaccination. Study-level findings and limits: Longer survival after dendritic cell vaccination followed higher pretreatment TIL content.

Measured with immunoSEQ multiplex PCR; TCRdb has only the in-frame clones, and not every one. Of over 70,000 clones in the sample, around 79% were seen once. As regards this clone: Its antigen is undetermined.

J gave up 5 bases and V 6 bases, and 6 bases lay outside the gene matches. The CDR3 has 13 residues. Germline V lookup: CDR1 MNHEY, CDR2 SVGAGI. This TCR was sampled from a human donor with glioblastoma. The chain carries TRBV6-5 and TRBJ1-2; TRBD1 matches at 7 bases. Sequenced material: blood, taken before dendritic cell vaccination. CDR3 residues: CASRGQSLYGYTF. The DNA for the CDR3 is TGTGCCAGCAGGGGACAGTCCCTTTATGGCTACACCTTC.